The TCR beta chain described here comes from a study of T cell responses to AZD1222 COVID-19 vaccine. A note on this clone: As yet, its antigen is unknown.

Study-wide results and caveats: Donors in the cohort were predominantly white British and more often female, and clonal diversity was possibly underestimated. The study reported that nearly half of spike-specific TCRs target unmutated variant regions.

Germline V gene data show CDR1 as SGHDN and CDR2 as FVKESK. The ends lost 6 bases at V and 2 bases at J; junction bases unmatched: 8. The CDR3 sequence is 17 residues long. The protocol was immunoSEQ multiplex PCR, while the TCRdb copy is restricted to in-frame clones and leaves out a portion. The sample yields about 180,000 clones, 88% seen once. This specimen was peripheral blood, taken 28 days after the second AZD1222 dose. This clonotype originated in an adult who received the AZD1222 COVID-19 vaccine. The chain joins TRBV14 to TRBJ2-6, with 9 bases lining up with TRBD1. Here the CDR3 DNA reads TGTGCCAGCAGTTTAGGACAGGGGAGACCTGGGGCCAACGTCCTGACTTTC. It is translated as CASSLGQGRPGANVLTF.